The clone carrying this T cell receptor beta chain was seen repeatedly, ten times or more. Its antigen is not known. Both 60 Vbeta primers and 13 Jbeta primers went into the PCR. TCRdb keeps only in-frame clones here, not all; method: immunoSEQ multiplex PCR. The sample consists of 130,000 or so clones, about two thirds of them appearing once. Germline V gene lookup returns CDR1 MNHNY and CDR2 SVGAGI (reference sequence). The CDR3 has 16 residues. With 0 bases removed from V and 0 bases from J, the gap between germline ends came to 11 bases. These data belong to a study of cytomegalovirus exposure and HLA in healthy donors. For the study at large: In terms of ancestry, the Caucasian-associated cluster contained roughly 80% of the 350 to 450 genotyped donors. Study results and caveats: Excluded: some indistinguishable V segments such as TRBV6-2 and TRBV6-3. In a later analysis, HLA-C alleles had the fewest associated TCRs, DRB1 alleles the most. A few chains tied to CMV proved CMV antigen-specific in vitro.

The receptor comes from a man in his forties in good health and CMV-seropositive. The V and J genes are TRBV6-6 and TRBJ1-2; TRBD1 might be the D (6 bases). What was sequenced was PBMCs. The CDR3 DNA sequence: TGTGCCAGCAGTTACTCGAAAACAGGGTCTAACTATGGCTACACCTTC. As protein: CASSYSKTGSNYGYTF.